Listed below are T cell receptor beta chains from one sample, sequenced in a study of blood T cell repertoires in COVID-19. The repertoire was sequenced with immunoSEQ multiplex PCR; TCRdb's copy has only in-frame clones and lacks some. In the table there are tens of thousands of clones, 88% of which are singletons. Sequencing was done on a sample of peripheral blood. Every receptor here comes from a woman aged 70-85 years with acute or convalescent COVID-19. Each CDR3 is given with its conserved first and last residue. The D gene is left open where the match is weak. Part of the rows lack a size; the others show once, few, many or a class for expanded clones.

clone size: .; D gene: .; CDR3 length: 18; J gene: TRBJ1-5; V gene: TRBV20-1; CDR3 DNA: TGCAGTGCTAGTGGGCCGTCTAGGGACACCATTAGCAATCAGCCCCAGCATTTT; CDR3 protein: CSASGPSRDTISNQPQHF
clone size: few; D gene: TRBD2; CDR3 length: 15; J gene: TRBJ2-1; V gene: TRBV5-1; CDR3 DNA: TGCGCCAGCAGCAACCTAGCGGAGGGCTACAATGAGCAGTTCTTC; CDR3 protein: CASSNLAEGYNEQFF
clone size: .; D gene: TRBD1; CDR3 length: 14; J gene: TRBJ1-2; V gene: TRBV7-9; CDR3 DNA: TGTGCCAGCAGCATAAACAGGGGGTTCTATGGCTACACCTTC; CDR3 protein: CASSINRGFYGYTF
clone size: .; D gene: TRBD1; CDR3 length: 16; J gene: TRBJ1-3; V gene: TRBV6-4; CDR3 DNA: TGTGCCAGCAGGGGGGGACAGGGGTCTCCCGGAAACACCATATATTTT; CDR3 protein: CASRGGQGSPGNTIYF
clone size: .; D gene: TRBD1; CDR3 length: 14; J gene: TRBJ2-4; V gene: TRBV27; CDR3 DNA: TGTGCCAGCAGTTTCGCCCAGGGGGTACACATTCAGTACTTC; CDR3 protein: CASSFAQGVHIQYF
clone size: .; D gene: TRBD2; CDR3 length: 13; J gene: TRBJ2-5; V gene: TRBV19; CDR3 DNA: TGTGCCAGTAGTAATCTAGCGGGAGAGACCCAGTACTTC; CDR3 protein: CASSNLAGETQYF
clone size: .; D gene: .; CDR3 length: 15; J gene: TRBJ2-5; V gene: TRBV9; CDR3 DNA: TGTGCCAGCAGCGTAGGTGTATCGGACCAAGAGACCCAGTACTTC; CDR3 protein: CASSVGVSDQETQYF
clone size: .; D gene: TRBD1; CDR3 length: 15; J gene: TRBJ1-5; V gene: TRBV6-5; CDR3 DNA: TGTGCCAGCATGGCCAGGGGGTTTAGCAATCAGCCCCAGCATTTT; CDR3 protein: CASMARGFSNQPQHF
clone size: .; D gene: TRBD2; CDR3 length: 13; J gene: TRBJ2-7; V gene: TRBV3-1/TRBV3-2; CDR3 DNA: TGTGCCAGCAGCCATTGGCTAGCGGGTGAGCAGTACTTC; CDR3 protein: CASSHWLAGEQYF
clone size: .; D gene: .; CDR3 length: 13; J gene: TRBJ2-7; V gene: TRBV4-2; CDR3 DNA: TGTGCCAGCAGCCAACGCTCACACTACGAGCAGTACTTC; CDR3 protein: CASSQRSHYEQYF
clone size: .; D gene: .; CDR3 length: 13; J gene: TRBJ2-5; V gene: TRBV5-6; CDR3 DNA: TGTGCCAGCAGTCCGGGGTCCCAAGAGACCCAGTACTTC; CDR3 protein: CASSPGSQETQYF
clone size: .; D gene: .; CDR3 length: 11; J gene: TRBJ2-1; V gene: TRBV24-1; CDR3 DNA: TGTGCCACCATGCGGTTAGGTGAGCAGTTCTTC; CDR3 protein: CATMRLGEQFF
clone size: once; D gene: TRBD1; CDR3 length: 14; J gene: TRBJ1-2; V gene: TRBV5-4; CDR3 DNA: TGTGCCAGCAGCCCAAGGGGGCAAAACTATGGCTACACCTTC; CDR3 protein: CASSPRGQNYGYTF
clone size: .; D gene: TRBD1; CDR3 length: 13; J gene: TRBJ2-7; V gene: TRBV30; CDR3 DNA: TGTGCCTGGAGTGGACAGGGGGACTACGAGCAGTACTTC; CDR3 protein: CAWSGQGDYEQYF
clone size: few; D gene: .; CDR3 length: 12; J gene: TRBJ2-7; V gene: TRBV5-6; CDR3 DNA: TGTGCCAGCAGCGTTATAAACTACGAGCAGTACTTC; CDR3 protein: CASSVINYEQYF
clone size: .; D gene: TRBD1; CDR3 length: 14; J gene: TRBJ1-4; V gene: TRBV6-5; CDR3 DNA: TGTGCCAGCAATTTGGGACAGGGAATTGAAAAACTGTTTTTT; CDR3 protein: CASNLGQGIEKLFF
clone size: .; D gene: .; CDR3 length: 15; J gene: TRBJ2-6; V gene: TRBV5-1; CDR3 DNA: TGCGCCAGCAGCGATCCGGGGGCTGGGGCCAACGTCCTGACTTTC; CDR3 protein: CASSDPGAGANVLTF
clone size: .; D gene: .; CDR3 length: 13; J gene: TRBJ1-5; V gene: TRBV6-5; CDR3 DNA: TGTGCCAGCAGTCGAGGTTTTGTTCAGCCCCAGCATTTT; CDR3 protein: CASSRGFVQPQHF
clone size: .; D gene: .; CDR3 length: 12; J gene: TRBJ2-3; V gene: TRBV29-1; CDR3 DNA: TGCAGTTTCTCTCTTCGGTCAGATACGCAGTATTTT; CDR3 protein: CSFSLRSDTQYF
clone size: few; D gene: .; CDR3 length: 13; J gene: TRBJ1-2; V gene: TRBV24-1; CDR3 DNA: TGTGCCACCAGTGATTCGGACAGCTATGGCTACACCTTC; CDR3 protein: CATSDSDSYGYTF
clone size: .; D gene: .; CDR3 length: 15; J gene: TRBJ2-7; V gene: TRBV9; CDR3 DNA: TGTGCCAGCAGCGTAGGGTCCGAGCCCACCTACGAGCAGTACTTC; CDR3 protein: CASSVGSEPTYEQYF
clone size: .; D gene: TRBD2; CDR3 length: 14; J gene: TRBJ2-3; V gene: TRBV25-1; CDR3 DNA: TGTGCCAGCACCCTAGCGGAAAGCACAGATACGCAGTATTTT; CDR3 protein: CASTLAESTDTQYF
clone size: .; D gene: TRBD1; CDR3 length: 17; J gene: TRBJ2-3; V gene: TRBV4-2; CDR3 DNA: TGTGCCAGCAGACAGGGGGCGGGGGCCCGTAGCACAGATACGCAGTATTTT; CDR3 protein: CASRQGAGARSTDTQYF
clone size: .; D gene: .; CDR3 length: 16; J gene: TRBJ2-1; V gene: TRBV24-1; CDR3 DNA: TGTGCCACCAGTGAGTTCCACCCGGGAGTAAACAATGAGCAGTTCTTC; CDR3 protein: CATSEFHPGVNNEQFF
clone size: .; D gene: TRBD1; CDR3 length: 13; J gene: TRBJ1-5; V gene: TRBV6-2/TRBV6-3; CDR3 DNA: TGTGCCAGCAGTTACCAGACAGGGATCATGCAGCATTTT; CDR3 protein: CASSYQTGIMQHF
clone size: .; D gene: TRBD2; CDR3 length: 14; J gene: TRBJ2-3; V gene: TRBV2; CDR3 DNA: TGTGCCAGCAGTTGGACTAGTAGCACGGATACGCAGTATTTT; CDR3 protein: CASSWTSSTDTQYF
clone size: .; D gene: TRBD1; CDR3 length: 18; J gene: TRBJ1-4; V gene: TRBV7-9; CDR3 DNA: TGTGCCAGCAGCTTAGCCCCGGGACAGGGGGCAACTAATGAAAAACTGTTTTTT; CDR3 protein: CASSLAPGQGATNEKLFF
clone size: .; D gene: TRBD1; CDR3 length: 15; J gene: TRBJ1-1; V gene: TRBV7-9; CDR3 DNA: TGTGCCAGCAGCAACCGGGACAGGGGAAACACTGAAGCTTTCTTT; CDR3 protein: CASSNRDRGNTEAFF
clone size: .; D gene: TRBD2; CDR3 length: 16; J gene: TRBJ2-4; V gene: TRBV5-1; CDR3 DNA: TGCGCCAGCAGCTCCTCTAGCGGGGGAGGCAAAAACATTCAGTACTTC; CDR3 protein: CASSSSSGGGKNIQYF
clone size: few; D gene: TRBD2; CDR3 length: 14; J gene: TRBJ2-3; V gene: TRBV3-1/TRBV3-2; CDR3 DNA: TGTGCCAGCGCCCGGGACTACCTCACAGATACGCAGTATTTT; CDR3 protein: CASARDYLTDTQYF
clone size: .; D gene: TRBD1; CDR3 length: 16; J gene: TRBJ1-4; V gene: TRBV6-6; CDR3 DNA: TGTGCCAGCATCGACAGGGAAGGGGCAACTAATGAAAAACTGTTTTTT; CDR3 protein: CASIDREGATNEKLFF
clone size: .; D gene: TRBD1; CDR3 length: 16; J gene: TRBJ2-2; V gene: TRBV24-1; CDR3 DNA: TGTGCCACCAGTGATCCCGGACAGGGCAAGACCGGGGAGCTGTTTTTT; CDR3 protein: CATSDPGQGKTGELFF
clone size: once; D gene: .; CDR3 length: 11; J gene: TRBJ2-3; V gene: TRBV5-1; CDR3 DNA: TGCGCCAGCAGCTTAGCGGATACGCAGTATTTT; CDR3 protein: CASSLADTQYF
clone size: .; D gene: TRBD2; CDR3 length: 18; J gene: TRBJ2-3; V gene: TRBV5-5; CDR3 DNA: TGTGCCAGCAGCCTTCGGGTAGCGGGAGGGCCCGGACCAGATACGCAGTATTTT; CDR3 protein: CASSLRVAGGPGPDTQYF
clone size: .; D gene: TRBD1; CDR3 length: 14; J gene: TRBJ2-7; V gene: TRBV5-1; CDR3 DNA: TGCGCCAGCAGCCCTGGGACAGGGGGCCACGAGCAGTACTTC; CDR3 protein: CASSPGTGGHEQYF
clone size: .; D gene: .; CDR3 length: 12; J gene: TRBJ1-1; V gene: TRBV28; CDR3 DNA: TGTGCCAGCAGTTTAGAGGACAAGGGAGCTTTCTTT; CDR3 protein: CASSLEDKGAFF
clone size: .; D gene: TRBD1; CDR3 length: 14; J gene: TRBJ1-4; V gene: TRBV5-1; CDR3 DNA: TGCGCCAGCAGCTCGACAGGGGAGCGTGAAAAACTGTTTTTT; CDR3 protein: CASSSTGEREKLFF
clone size: .; D gene: TRBD1; CDR3 length: 18; J gene: TRBJ1-3; V gene: TRBV19; CDR3 DNA: TGTGCCAGTAGTGAGCGGACAGGGGGGAAGAGCTCTGGAAACACCATATATTTT; CDR3 protein: CASSERTGGKSSGNTIYF